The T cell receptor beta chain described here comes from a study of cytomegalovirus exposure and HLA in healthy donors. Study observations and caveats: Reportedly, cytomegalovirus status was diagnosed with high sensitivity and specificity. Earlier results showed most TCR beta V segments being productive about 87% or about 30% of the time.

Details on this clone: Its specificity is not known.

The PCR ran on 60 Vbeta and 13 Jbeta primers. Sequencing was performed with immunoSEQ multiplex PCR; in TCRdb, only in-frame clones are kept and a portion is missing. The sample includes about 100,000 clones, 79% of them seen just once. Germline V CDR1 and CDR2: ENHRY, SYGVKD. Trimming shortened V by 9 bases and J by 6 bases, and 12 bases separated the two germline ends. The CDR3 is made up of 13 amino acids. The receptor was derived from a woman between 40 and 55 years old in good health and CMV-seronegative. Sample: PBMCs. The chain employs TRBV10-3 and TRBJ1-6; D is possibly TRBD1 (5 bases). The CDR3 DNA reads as TGTGCCATTAAGGGGCAGGTTAATTCACCCCTCCACTTT. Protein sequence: CAIKGQVNSPLHF.